A selection of T cell receptor beta chains follows, all from one sample in a study of shared clonotypes between healthy human individuals. Profiling relied on immunoSEQ multiplex PCR, and the TCRdb table lists in-frame clones only, not all of them. This table holds fewer than 700,000 clones, 85% to 95% found once. Material for sequencing was naive CD8+ T cells sorted from blood. The receptors come from a woman aged 25-40 years in good health. Both conserved end residues are part of each CDR3. The D gene is left open where the match is weak. Rows may omit the clone size; those that give it use once, few, many or a size class.

CDR3aa,CDR3nt,len,d_gene,v_gene,abundance,j_gene
CASSVEPLTSSYNEQFF,TGTGCCAGCAGCGTAGAACCCTTGACTAGCTCCTACAATGAGCAGTTCTTC,17,NA,TRBV9,once,TRBJ2-1
CASSLTPVYEQYF,TGTGCCAGTAGCCTGACACCGGTCTACGAGCAGTACTTC,13,NA,TRBV19,NA,TRBJ2-7
CASSLTDGGLSGEQYF,TGTGCCAGCAGTTTGACCGACGGGGGACTTAGTGGGGAGCAGTACTTC,16,NA,TRBV28,NA,TRBJ2-7
CASSSHHREGTF,TGTGCCAGCAGTTCCCACCACCGTGAGGGCACCTTC,12,NA,TRBV28,once,TRBJ1-2
CASSPEGTASYEQYF,TGTGCCAGCAGCCCCGAAGGGACGGCCAGCTACGAGCAGTACTTC,15,NA,TRBV9,NA,TRBJ2-7
CASSFGSGTEAFF,TGTGCCAGCAGCTTTGGATCGGGAACTGAAGCTTTCTTT,13,NA,TRBV5-6,NA,TRBJ1-1
CASSLSPRLAGLPYEQYF,TGTGCCAGCAGTTTATCCCCAAGACTAGCGGGGCTACCCTACGAGCAGTACTTC,18,TRBD2,TRBV28,NA,TRBJ2-7
CASRGQGSSPLHF,TGTGCCAGCAGAGGACAGGGTAGTTCACCCCTCCACTTT,13,TRBD1,TRBV6-4,NA,TRBJ1-6
CASSTGTSGFGGELFF,TGTGCCAGCTCAACCGGGACTAGCGGGTTCGGCGGGGAGCTGTTTTTT,16,TRBD2,TRBV9,NA,TRBJ2-2
CASSPLDKYPSYEQYF,TGTGCCAGCTCACCCCTCGACAAGTACCCCTCCTACGAGCAGTACTTC,16,NA,TRBV18,NA,TRBJ2-7
CASSYSEYQETQYF,TGTGCCAGCAGTTACTCAGAGTACCAAGAGACCCAGTACTTC,14,NA,TRBV6-5,NA,TRBJ2-5
CASMHGGSLSYNEQFF,TGTGCCAGTATGCATGGCGGGAGTCTGTCCTACAATGAGCAGTTCTTC,16,TRBD2,TRBV19,NA,TRBJ2-1
CASSLGGGGLSNGYTF,TGTGCCAGCAGCTTAGGAGGAGGGGGCTTAAGTAATGGCTACACCTTC,16,TRBD1,TRBV13,NA,TRBJ1-2
CASSEWRDPNNEQFF,TGTGCCAGCAGTGAATGGCGGGACCCCAACAATGAGCAGTTCTTC,15,NA,TRBV2,NA,TRBJ2-1
CATSSGAENDGLGGTQYF,TGTGCCACCAGCAGCGGGGCCGAAAATGACGGCTTAGGTGGGACCCAGTACTTC,18,NA,TRBV15,NA,TRBJ2-5
CASSSMFGVFYEQYF,TGTGCCAGCAGTTCCATGTTTGGGGTTTTCTACGAGCAGTACTTC,15,NA,TRBV28,NA,TRBJ2-7
CASTGLAGVRNEQFF,TGTGCCAGCACGGGACTAGCGGGAGTTCGAAATGAGCAGTTCTTC,15,TRBD2,TRBV2,NA,TRBJ2-1
CASSEEALGWNTIYF,TGTGCCAGTAGTGAGGAGGCATTGGGTTGGAACACCATATATTTT,15,NA,TRBV19,once,TRBJ1-3
CASSVDRMNTEAFF,TGTGCCAGCAGTGTCGACAGGATGAACACTGAAGCTTTCTTT,14,NA,TRBV28,NA,TRBJ1-1